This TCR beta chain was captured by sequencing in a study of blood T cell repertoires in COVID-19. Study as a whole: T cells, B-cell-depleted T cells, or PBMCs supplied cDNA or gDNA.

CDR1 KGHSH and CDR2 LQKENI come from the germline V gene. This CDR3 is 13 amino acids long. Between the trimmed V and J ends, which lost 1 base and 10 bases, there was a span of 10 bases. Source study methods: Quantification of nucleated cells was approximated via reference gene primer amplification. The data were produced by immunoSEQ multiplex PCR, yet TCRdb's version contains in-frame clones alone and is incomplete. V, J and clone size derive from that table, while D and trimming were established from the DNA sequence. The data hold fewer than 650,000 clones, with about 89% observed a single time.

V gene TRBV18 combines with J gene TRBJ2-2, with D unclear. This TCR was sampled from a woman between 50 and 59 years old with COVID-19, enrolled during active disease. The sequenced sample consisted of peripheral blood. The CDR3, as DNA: TGTGCCAGCTCACCACTTCTCGACTCGGAGCTGTTTTTT. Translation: CASSPLLDSELFF.